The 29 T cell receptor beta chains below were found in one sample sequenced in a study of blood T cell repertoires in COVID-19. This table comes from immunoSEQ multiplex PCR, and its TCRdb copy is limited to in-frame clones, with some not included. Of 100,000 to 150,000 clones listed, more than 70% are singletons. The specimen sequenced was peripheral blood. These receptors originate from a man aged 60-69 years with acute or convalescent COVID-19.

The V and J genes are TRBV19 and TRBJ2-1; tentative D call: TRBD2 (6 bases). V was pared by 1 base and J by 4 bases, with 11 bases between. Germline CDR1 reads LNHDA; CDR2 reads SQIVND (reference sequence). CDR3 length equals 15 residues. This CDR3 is CASSIASGPYNEQFF. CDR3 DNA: TGTGCCAGTAGTATAGCCAGCGGGCCGTACAATGAGCAGTTCTTC.

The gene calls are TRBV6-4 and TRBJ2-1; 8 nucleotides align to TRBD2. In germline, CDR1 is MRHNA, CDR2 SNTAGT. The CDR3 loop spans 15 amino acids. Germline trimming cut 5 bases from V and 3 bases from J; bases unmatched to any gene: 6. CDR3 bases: TGTGCCAGCAGTAGCGGGAGTCGTTTCTACAATGAGCAGTTCTTC. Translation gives CASSSGSRFYNEQFF.

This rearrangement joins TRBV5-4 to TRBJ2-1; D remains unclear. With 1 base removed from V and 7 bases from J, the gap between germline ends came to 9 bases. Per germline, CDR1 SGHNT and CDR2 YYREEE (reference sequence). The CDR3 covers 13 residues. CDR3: CASSLFHGNEQFF. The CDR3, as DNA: TGTGCCAGCAGCTTGTTTCACGGGAATGAGCAGTTCTTC. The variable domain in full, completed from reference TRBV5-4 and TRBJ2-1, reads ETGVTQSPTHLIKTRGQQVTLRCSSQSGHNTVSWYQQALGQGPQFIFQYYREEENGRGNFPPRFSGLQFPNYSSELNVNALELDDSALYLCASSLFHGNEQFFGPGTRLTVL.

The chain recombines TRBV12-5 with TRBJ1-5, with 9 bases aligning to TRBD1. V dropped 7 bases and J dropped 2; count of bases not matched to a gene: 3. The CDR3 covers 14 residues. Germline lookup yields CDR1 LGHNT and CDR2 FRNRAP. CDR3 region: CASVRQGGNQPQHF. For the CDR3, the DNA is TGTGCTAGTGTCAGACAGGGGGGCAATCAGCCCCAGCATTTT. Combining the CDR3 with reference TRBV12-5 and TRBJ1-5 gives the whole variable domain DARVTQTPRHKVTEMGQEVTMRCQPILGHNTVFWYRQTMMQGLELLAYFRNRAPLDDSGMPKDRFSAEMPDATLATLKIQPSEPRDSAVYFCASVRQGGNQPQHFGDGTRLSIL.

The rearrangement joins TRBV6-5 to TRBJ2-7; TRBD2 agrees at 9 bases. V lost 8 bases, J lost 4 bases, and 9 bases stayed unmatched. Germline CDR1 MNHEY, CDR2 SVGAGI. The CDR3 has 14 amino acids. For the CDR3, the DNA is TGTGCCAGCTCGTCTAGCGGGGTCCGATACGAGCAGTACTTC. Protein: CASSSSGVRYEQYF.

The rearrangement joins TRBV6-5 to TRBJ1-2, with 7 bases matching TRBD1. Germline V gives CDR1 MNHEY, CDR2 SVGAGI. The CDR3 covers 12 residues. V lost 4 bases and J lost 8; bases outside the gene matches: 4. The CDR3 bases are TGTGCCAGCAGTTTCAGGACAGGAGGCTACACCTTC. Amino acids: CASSFRTGGYTF.

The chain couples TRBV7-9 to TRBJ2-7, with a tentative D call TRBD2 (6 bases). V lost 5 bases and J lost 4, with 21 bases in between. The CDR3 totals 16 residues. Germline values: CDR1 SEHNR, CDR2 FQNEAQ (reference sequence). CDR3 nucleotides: TGTGCCAGCAGCAAATTCGGGAGCCCCGAAACATACGAGCAGTACTTC. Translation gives CASSKFGSPETYEQYF.

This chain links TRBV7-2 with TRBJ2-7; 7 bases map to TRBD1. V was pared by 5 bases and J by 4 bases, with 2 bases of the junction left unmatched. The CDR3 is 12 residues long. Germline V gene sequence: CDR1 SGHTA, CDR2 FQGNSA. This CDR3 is CASSGTDYEQYF. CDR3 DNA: TGTGCCAGCAGCGGGACAGATTACGAGCAGTACTTC.

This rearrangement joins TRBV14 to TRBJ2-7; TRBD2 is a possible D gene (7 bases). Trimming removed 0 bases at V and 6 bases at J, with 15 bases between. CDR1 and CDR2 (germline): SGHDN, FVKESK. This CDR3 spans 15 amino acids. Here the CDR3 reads CASSQDLVGGREQYF. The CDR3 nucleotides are TGTGCCAGCAGCCAAGATCTGGTGGGGGGGCGCGAGCAGTACTTC. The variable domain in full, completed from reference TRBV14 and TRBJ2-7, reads EAGVTQFPSHSVIEKGQTVTLRCDPISGHDNLYWYRRVMGKEIKFLLHFVKESKQDESGMPNNRFLAERTGGTYSTLKVQPAELEDSGVYFCASSQDLVGGREQYFGPGTRLTVT.

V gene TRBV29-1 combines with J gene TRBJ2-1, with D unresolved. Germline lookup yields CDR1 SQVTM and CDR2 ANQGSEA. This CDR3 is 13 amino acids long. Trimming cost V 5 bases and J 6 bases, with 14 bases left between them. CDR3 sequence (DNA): TGCAGCGTTCCTGGGTTGTCGGGCAATGAGCAGTTCTTC. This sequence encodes CSVPGLSGNEQFF.

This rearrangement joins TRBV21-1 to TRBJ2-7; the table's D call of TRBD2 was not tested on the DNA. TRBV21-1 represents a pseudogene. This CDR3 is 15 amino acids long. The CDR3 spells CASSKAGTSGYEQYF. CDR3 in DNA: TGTGCCAGCAGCAAGGCCGGGACTAGCGGCTACGAGCAGTACTTC.

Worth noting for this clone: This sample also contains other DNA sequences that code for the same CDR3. The CDR3 is CASSVQGANTEAFF. DNA for the CDR3: TGTGCCAGCAGCGTTCAGGGGGCTAACACTGAAGCTTTCTTT. This chain joins TRBV9 and TRBJ1-1; TRBD1 aligns across 8 bases. CDR1 is SGDLS, CDR2 YYNGEE, per germline. CDR3 length: 14 amino acids. Unmatched junction bases numbered 2, after V lost 2 bases and J lost 2 bases.

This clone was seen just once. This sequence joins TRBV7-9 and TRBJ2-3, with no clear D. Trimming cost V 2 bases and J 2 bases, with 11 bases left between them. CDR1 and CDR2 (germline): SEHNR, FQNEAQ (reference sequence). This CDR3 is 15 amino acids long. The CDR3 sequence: CASSLMLGTTDTQYF. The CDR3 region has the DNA TGTGCCAGCAGCTTAATGTTGGGCACCACAGATACGCAGTATTTT.

CDR3 amino acids: CSARRGQGRGPEAFF. CDR3 in DNA: TGCAGCGCCAGGCGGGGACAGGGTAGGGGCCCTGAAGCTTTCTTT. V and J are TRBV29-1 and TRBJ1-1, with 9 bases that match TRBD1. J gave up 6 bases and V 7 bases, and 15 bases lay outside the gene matches. The CDR3 runs 15 residues. Germline V CDR1 and CDR2: SQVTM, ANQGSEA.

The DNA for the CDR3 is TGTGCCAGCAGCTCCCTCCTTGGGGGCCGTGAGCAGTTCTTC. This translates into CASSSLLGGREQFF. The chain links TRBV5-6 to TRBJ2-1, with a weak D call TRBD1 (6 bases). V lost 3 bases and J lost 9, with 16 bases in between. CDR3 length: 14 amino acids. The germline gives CDR1 SGHDT, CDR2 YYEEEE.

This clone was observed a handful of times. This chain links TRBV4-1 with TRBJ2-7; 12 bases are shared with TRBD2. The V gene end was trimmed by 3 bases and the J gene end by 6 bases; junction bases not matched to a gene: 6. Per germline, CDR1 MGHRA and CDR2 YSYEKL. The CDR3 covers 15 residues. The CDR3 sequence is CASSQGLAGLGEQYF. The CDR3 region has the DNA TGCGCCAGCAGCCAGGGACTAGCGGGTTTGGGCGAGCAGTACTTC.

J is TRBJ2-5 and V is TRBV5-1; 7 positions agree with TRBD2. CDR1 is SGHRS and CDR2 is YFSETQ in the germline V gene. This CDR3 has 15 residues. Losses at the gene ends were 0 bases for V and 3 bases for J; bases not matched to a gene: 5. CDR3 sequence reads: CASSLVLALKETQYF. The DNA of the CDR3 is TGCGCCAGCAGCTTGGTACTAGCGTTGAAAGAGACCCAGTACTTC.

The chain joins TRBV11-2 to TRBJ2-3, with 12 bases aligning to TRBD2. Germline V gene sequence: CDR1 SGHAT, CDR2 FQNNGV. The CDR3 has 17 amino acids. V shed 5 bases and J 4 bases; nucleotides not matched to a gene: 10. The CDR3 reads CASSLLTSGSPADTQYF. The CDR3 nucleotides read TGTGCCAGCAGCCTCCTGACTAGCGGGAGTCCCGCAGATACGCAGTATTTT.

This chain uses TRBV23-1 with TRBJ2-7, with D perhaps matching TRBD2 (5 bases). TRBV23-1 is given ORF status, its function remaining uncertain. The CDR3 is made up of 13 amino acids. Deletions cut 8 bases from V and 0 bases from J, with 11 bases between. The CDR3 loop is CASPPRGSYEQYF. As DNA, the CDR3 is TGCGCCAGCCCTCCCCGGGGCTCCTACGAGCAGTACTTC.

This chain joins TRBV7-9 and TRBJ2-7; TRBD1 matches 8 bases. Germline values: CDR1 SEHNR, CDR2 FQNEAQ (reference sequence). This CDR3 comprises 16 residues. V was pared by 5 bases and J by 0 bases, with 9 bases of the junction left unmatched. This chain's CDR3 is CASSPGRGPLSYEQYF. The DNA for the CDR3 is TGTGCCAGCAGCCCCGGCAGGGGGCCGCTCTCCTACGAGCAGTACTTC.

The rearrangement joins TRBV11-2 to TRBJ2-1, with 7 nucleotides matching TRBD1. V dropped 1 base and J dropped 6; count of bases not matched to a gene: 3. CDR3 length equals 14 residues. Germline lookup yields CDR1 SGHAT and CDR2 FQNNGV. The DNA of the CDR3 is TGTGCCAGCAGCTTAGCCGGGACAGTCAATGAGCAGTTCTTC. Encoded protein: CASSLAGTVNEQFF.

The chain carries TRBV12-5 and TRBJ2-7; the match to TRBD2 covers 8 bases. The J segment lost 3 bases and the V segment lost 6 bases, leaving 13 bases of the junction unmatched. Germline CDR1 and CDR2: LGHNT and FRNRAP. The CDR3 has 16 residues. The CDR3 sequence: CASGPDGGGQVYEQYF. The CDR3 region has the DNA TGTGCTAGTGGCCCGGACGGGGGGGGGCAGGTCTACGAGCAGTACTTC.

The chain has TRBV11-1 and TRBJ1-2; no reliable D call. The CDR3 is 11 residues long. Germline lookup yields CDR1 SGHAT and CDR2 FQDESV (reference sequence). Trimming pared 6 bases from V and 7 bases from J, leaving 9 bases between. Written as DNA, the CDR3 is TGTGCCAGCAGTACTTTAGTTGGCTACACCTTC. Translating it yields CASSTLVGYTF.

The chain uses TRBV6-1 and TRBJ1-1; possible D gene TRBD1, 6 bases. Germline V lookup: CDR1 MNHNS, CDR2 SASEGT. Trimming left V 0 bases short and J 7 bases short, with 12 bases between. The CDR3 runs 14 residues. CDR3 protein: CASSEARGAGEAFF. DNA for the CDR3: TGTGCCAGCAGTGAAGCGCGGGGGGCAGGTGAAGCTTTCTTT.

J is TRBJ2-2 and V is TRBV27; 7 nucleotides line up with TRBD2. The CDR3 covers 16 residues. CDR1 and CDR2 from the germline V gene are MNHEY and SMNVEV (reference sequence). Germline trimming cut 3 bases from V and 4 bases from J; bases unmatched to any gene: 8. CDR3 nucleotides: TGTGCCAGCAGTTTGATAAGCGGCGGGGGCACCGGGGAGCTGTTTTTT. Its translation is CASSLISGGGTGELFF.

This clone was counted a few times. CDR3 in amino acids: CASSAGTGSNYGYTF. The CDR3 bases are TGTGCCAGCAGCGCCGGGACAGGGAGTAACTATGGCTACACCTTC. The genes are TRBV5-4 and TRBJ1-2, with 9 bases that match TRBD1. Looked up from germline, CDR1 is SGHNT and CDR2 is YYREEE (reference sequence). V trimming: 4 bases; J trimming: 1 base; junction bases outside the gene matches: 5. This CDR3 region has 15 residues.

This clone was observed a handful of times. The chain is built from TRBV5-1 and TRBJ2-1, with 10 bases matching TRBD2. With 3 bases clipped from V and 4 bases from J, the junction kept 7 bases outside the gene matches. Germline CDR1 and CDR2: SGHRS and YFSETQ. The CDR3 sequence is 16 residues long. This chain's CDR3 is CASSWGSAGGYNEQFF. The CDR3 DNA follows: TGCGCCAGCAGCTGGGGATCAGCGGGAGGGTACAATGAGCAGTTCTTC.

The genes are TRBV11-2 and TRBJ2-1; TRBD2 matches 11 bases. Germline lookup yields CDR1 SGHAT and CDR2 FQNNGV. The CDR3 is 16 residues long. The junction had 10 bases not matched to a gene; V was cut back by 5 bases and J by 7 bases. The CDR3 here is CASSHLRLAGSNEQFF. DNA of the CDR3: TGTGCCAGCAGCCATCTTCGACTAGCGGGAAGTAATGAGCAGTTCTTC.

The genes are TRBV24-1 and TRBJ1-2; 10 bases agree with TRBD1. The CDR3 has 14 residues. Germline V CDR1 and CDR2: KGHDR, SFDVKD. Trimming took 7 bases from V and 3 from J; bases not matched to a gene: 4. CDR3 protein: CATRGTGDHYGYTF. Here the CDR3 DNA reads TGTGCCACCAGGGGGACAGGGGACCACTATGGCTACACCTTC.